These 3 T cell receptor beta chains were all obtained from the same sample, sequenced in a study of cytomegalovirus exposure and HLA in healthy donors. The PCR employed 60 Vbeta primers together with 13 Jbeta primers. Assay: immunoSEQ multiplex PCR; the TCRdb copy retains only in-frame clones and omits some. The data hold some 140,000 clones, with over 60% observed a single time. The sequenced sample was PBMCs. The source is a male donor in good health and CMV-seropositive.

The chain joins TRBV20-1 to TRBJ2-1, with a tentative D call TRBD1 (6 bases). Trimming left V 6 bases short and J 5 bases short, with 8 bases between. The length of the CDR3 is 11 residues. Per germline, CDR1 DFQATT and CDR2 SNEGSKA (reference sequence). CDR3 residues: CSAAGDNEQFF. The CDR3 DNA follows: TGCAGTGCCGCAGGGGACAATGAGCAGTTCTTC.

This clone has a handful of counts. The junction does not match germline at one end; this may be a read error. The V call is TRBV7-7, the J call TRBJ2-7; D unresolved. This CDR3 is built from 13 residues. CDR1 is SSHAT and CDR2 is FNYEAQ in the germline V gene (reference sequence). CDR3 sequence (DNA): TGTGCTAGCAGCTTAGCCGCAGGCCTCGAGCAGTACTTC. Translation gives CASSLAAGLEQYF.

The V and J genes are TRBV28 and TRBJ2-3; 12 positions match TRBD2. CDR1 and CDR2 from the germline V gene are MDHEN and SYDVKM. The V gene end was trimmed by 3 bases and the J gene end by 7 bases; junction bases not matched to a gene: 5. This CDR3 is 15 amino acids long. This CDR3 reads CASSLTSGRRNTQYF. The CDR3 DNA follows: TGTGCCAGCAGTTTGACTAGCGGGAGAAGAAATACGCAGTATTTT.